This T cell receptor beta chain emerged from a study of T cell responses to AZD1222 COVID-19 vaccine. Background on the study: The study pooled second doses at about 4 or about 12 weeks.

Generated by immunoSEQ multiplex PCR, the TCRdb table keeps only in-frame clones and is missing some. The sample has 130,000 or so clones; 85% to 95% are singletons. Study results and caveats: The study identified only a handful of AZD1222 recipients as seropositive at baseline. Nearly half of unique spike-specific TCRs reportedly avoided B.1.351 and B.1.1.7 mutated regions. Mostly white British, mostly female donors; authors suggested clonal diversity may be underestimated.

Remarks on this clone: As yet, its antigen is unknown.

The sequence was obtained from an adult in good health. The starting material was peripheral blood, obtained on day 0 of AZD1222 vaccination.

The CDR3 spells CASSPYGLAASYEQYF. Written as DNA, the CDR3 is TGTGCCAGCAGCCCGTACGGACTAGCGGCCTCCTACGAGCAGTACTTC. The rearrangement uses TRBV4-2 and TRBJ2-7; 10 bases match TRBD2. V lost 4 bases to trimming and J lost 0 bases; unmatched junction nucleotides: 6. The CDR3 is 16 amino acids. The germline V gene encodes CDR1 LGHNA and CDR2 YNFKEQ.